This T cell receptor (beta chain) comes out of a study of identical twins. The V gene lost 9 bases and the J gene lost 8 bases, with 10 bases spanning the gap. CDR1 and CDR2 (germline): MNHNY, SVGAGI (reference sequence). The CDR3 spans 10 residues. Through template switching, a universal primer site was introduced, and the cDNA contained unique molecular identifiers. Each CDR3 protein gets one entry after TCRdb re-called the 5' RACE reads with MiXCR. The table has approximately 190,000 distinct CDR3 sequences, 15% seen once. A few counts support this clonotype. The same sample was also used in a study of T cells expressing NK-cell markers.

This TCR came from a woman between 18 and 29 years old in good health. This chain connects TRBV6-6 to TRBJ1-1, with no clear D. The specimen was CD8+ T cells sorted from blood. CDR3 sequence reads: CASAYGEAFF. CDR3 bases: TGTGCCAGTGCCTATGGGGAAGCTTTCTTT.